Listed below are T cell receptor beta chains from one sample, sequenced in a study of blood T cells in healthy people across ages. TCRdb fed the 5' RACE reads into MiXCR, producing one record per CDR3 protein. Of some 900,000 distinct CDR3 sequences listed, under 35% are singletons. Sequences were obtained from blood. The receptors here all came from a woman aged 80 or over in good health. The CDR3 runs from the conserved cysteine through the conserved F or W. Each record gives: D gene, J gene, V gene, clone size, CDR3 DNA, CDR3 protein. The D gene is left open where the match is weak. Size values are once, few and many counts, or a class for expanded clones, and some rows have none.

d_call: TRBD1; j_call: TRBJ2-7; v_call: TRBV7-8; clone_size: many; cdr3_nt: TGTGCCAGCAGCCTTACCTCAGGGGGCGGCTCCTACGAGCAGTACTTC; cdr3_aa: CASSLTSGGGSYEQYF
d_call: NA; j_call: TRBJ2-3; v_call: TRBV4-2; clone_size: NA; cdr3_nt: TGTGCCAGCAGCCAAGACGGGCTAACAGGCTGGGATACGCAGTATTTT; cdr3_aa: CASSQDGLTGWDTQYF
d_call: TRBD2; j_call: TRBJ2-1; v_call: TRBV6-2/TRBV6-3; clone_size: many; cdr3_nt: TGTGCCAGCAGTAAAACTAGCGTCGGTGAGCAGTTCTTC; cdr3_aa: CASSKTSVGEQFF
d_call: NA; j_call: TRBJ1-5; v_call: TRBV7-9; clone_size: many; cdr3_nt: TGTGCCAGCAGCTTAGATTCCAGGGCCCATCAGCCCCAGCATTTT; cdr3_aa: CASSLDSRAHQPQHF
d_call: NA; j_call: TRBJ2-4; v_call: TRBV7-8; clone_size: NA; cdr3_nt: TGTGCCAACAGCGCACCGGGACAAAGAAACATTCAGTACTTC; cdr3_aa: CANSAPGQRNIQYF
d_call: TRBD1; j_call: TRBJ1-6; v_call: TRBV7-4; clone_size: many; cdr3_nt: TGTGCCAGCAGCTTCCCACAGGGGAGGAATTCACCCCTCCACTTT; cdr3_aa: CASSFPQGRNSPLHF
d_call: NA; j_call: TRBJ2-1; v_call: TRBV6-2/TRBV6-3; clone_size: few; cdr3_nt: TGTGCCAGCAGTTACTCGAGCCGGGGGGCCCAGGTGAATGGGCAGTTCTTC; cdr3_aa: CASSYSSRGAQVNGQFF
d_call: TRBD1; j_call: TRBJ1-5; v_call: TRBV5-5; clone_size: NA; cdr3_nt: TGTGCCAGCAGCTTTACAGGGGGCCCAAATCAGCCCCAGCATTTT; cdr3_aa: CASSFTGGPNQPQHF
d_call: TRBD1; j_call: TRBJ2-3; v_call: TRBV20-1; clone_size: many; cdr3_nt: TGCAGTGCTTTTACACCGGGACAGGGAAGAGATACGCAGTATTTT; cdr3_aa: CSAFTPGQGRDTQYF
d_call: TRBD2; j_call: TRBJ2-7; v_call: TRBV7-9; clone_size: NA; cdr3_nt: TGTGCCAGCAGCCCCGGACCGAGTACACTAGCGGGGGACTCCTACGAGCAGTACTTC; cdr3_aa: CASSPGPSTLAGDSYEQYF
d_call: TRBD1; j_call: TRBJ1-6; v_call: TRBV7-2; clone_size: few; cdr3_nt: TGTGCCAGCAGCCCACAGGGGGCTCCGAATTCACCCCTCCACTTT; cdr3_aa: CASSPQGAPNSPLHF
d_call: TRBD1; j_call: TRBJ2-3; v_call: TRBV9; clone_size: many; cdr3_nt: TGTGCCAGCAGCGTAGAGGGACAGCAAACTAGCACAGATACGCAGTATTTT; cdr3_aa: CASSVEGQQTSTDTQYF
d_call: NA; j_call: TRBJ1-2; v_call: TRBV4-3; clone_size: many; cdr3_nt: TGCGCCAGCAGCCAAGGGACGGAATACTATGGCTACACCTTC; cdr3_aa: CASSQGTEYYGYTF
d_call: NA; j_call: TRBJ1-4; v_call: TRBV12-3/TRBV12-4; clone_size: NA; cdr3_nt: TGTGCCAGCAGTTTTATGCCGGGTAATGAAAAACTGTTTTTT; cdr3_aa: CASSFMPGNEKLFF
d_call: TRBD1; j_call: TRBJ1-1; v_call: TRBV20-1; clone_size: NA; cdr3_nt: TGCAGTGCTAGAGATCGAGGGGGCTCGAACACTGAAGCTTTCTTT; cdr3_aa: CSARDRGGSNTEAFF
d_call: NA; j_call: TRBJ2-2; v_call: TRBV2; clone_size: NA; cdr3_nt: TGTGCCAGCAGACGCAGGGAAACAACCGGGGAGCTGTTTTTT; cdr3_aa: CASRRRETTGELFF
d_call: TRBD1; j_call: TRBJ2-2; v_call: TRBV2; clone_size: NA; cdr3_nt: TGTGCCTTAAAGGGACAGGGTGGGACCGGGGAGCTGTTTTTT; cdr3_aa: CALKGQGGTGELFF